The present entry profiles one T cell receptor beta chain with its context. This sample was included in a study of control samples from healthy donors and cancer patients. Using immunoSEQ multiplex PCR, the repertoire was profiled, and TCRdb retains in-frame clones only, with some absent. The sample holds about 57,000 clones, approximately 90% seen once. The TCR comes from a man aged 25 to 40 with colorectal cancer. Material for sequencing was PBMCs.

The CDR3: CASSYGQGDTEAFF. The CDR3 DNA reads TGTGCCAGCAGCTATGGACAGGGGGACACTGAAGCTTTCTTT. The chain employs TRBV9 and TRBJ1-1, with 10 bases fitting TRBD1. J lost 3 bases, V lost 4 bases, and 3 bases had no gene match. Germline CDR1 and CDR2: SGDLS and YYNGEE. This CDR3 has 14 amino acids.